The 17 T cell receptor beta chains given below trace back to one sample, sequenced in a study of OX40 agonist ivuxolimab in advanced cancers. Libraries came from the immunoSEQ multiplex PCR assay. Here the immuneACCESS table is served through TCRdb, limited to in-frame sequences with V and J called. Missing clones are a known gap in these copies; in checked studies unresolved V genes cover under half, and the rest lacks a known reason. The sample has roughly 100,000 clones on record, around 90% of them singletons. Less than 1% of the sample is in the top ten clones. Material: CD4+ or CD8+ T cells sorted from blood, obtained in a trial of the OX40 agonist ivuxolimab. These receptor sequences come from an adult with an advanced solid tumor such as melanoma, head and neck, liver or kidney cancer.

This clone has only a few counts. The gene calls are TRBV2 and TRBJ1-2, with D unresolved. The CDR3 has 13 amino acids. V gave up 3 bases and J gave up 4 bases, with 9 bases separating them. Germline V gene sequence: CDR1 SNHLY, CDR2 FYNNEI. CDR3 sequence (DNA): TGTGCCAGCAGTGATCGGGGTCTCTATGGCTACACCTTC. It is translated as CASSDRGLYGYTF. The full variable domain, in which reference TRBV2 and TRBJ1-2 provide the parts outside the CDR3, is EPEVTQTPSHQVTQMGQEVILRCVPISNHLYFYWYRQILGQKVEFLVSFYNNEISEKSEIFDDQFSVERPDGSNFTLKIRSTKLEDSAMYFCASSDRGLYGYTFGSGTRLTVV.

The CDR3 region is CASSQLLAGGNNEQFF. As DNA, the CDR3 is TGTGCCAGCAGTCAATTACTAGCGGGGGGAAACAATGAGCAGTTCTTC. The rearrangement joins TRBV2 to TRBJ2-1, with 12 positions matching TRBD2. The CDR3 spans 16 residues. The trim removed 5 bases at V and 5 bases at J, leaving 7 bases unmatched. Germline V gene data show CDR1 as SNHLY and CDR2 as FYNNEI.

The CDR3 DNA sequence: TGTGCCAGCAGCTACGTACGAGGGGGAAATGGTGAAAAACTGTTTTTT. Its protein product is CASSYVRGGNGEKLFF. The gene calls are TRBV6-6 and TRBJ1-4, with D tentatively TRBD1 (6 bases). Germline CDR1 MNHNY, CDR2 SVGAGI (reference sequence). CDR3 size: 16 residues. V was cut by 6 bases and J by 7 bases, with 21 bases left in between.

The chain carries TRBV21-1 and TRBJ1-2; the D call of TRBD1 is as the table states it, not checked on the DNA. TRBV21-1 is a recognized pseudogene. The CDR3 runs 19 residues. CDR3 DNA: TGTGCCAGCAGCAAAGAAATAGAAGGCAGGGCCGCCTCTAACTATGGCTACACCTTC. It yields the protein CASSKEIEGRAASNYGYTF.

This chain connects TRBV28 to TRBJ1-2; 8 bases agree with TRBD1. Germline CDR1 MDHEN, CDR2 SYDVKM. The CDR3 is 13 residues long. J gave up 4 bases and V 6 bases, and 4 bases lay outside the gene matches. In DNA form, the CDR3 reads TGTGCCAGCAGCTCCACAGGGGGCTATGGCTACACCTTC. This translates into CASSSTGGYGYTF.

This clone appeared once. The genes are TRBV6-1 and TRBJ2-3; D may be TRBD1 (5 bases). V was shortened by 5 bases and J by 2 bases, with 11 bases between the two germline ends. Germline-derived CDR1 and CDR2 are MNHNS and SASEGT. The CDR3 extends over 14 amino acids. The CDR3 DNA reads TGTGCCAGCAGTACCTCAGGGTTCACAGATACGCAGTATTTT. It encodes CASSTSGFTDTQYF.

This chain links TRBV4-2 with TRBJ2-3; 11 bases are a match to TRBD2. Losses at the gene ends were 2 bases for V and 4 bases for J; bases not matched to a gene: 8. The CDR3 covers 17 residues. Germline loops: CDR1 LGHNA, CDR2 YNFKEQ. This chain's CDR3 is CASSQKAGTSGADTQYF. CDR3 coding DNA: TGTGCCAGCAGCCAAAAAGCCGGGACTAGCGGAGCAGATACGCAGTATTTT.

The J gene is TRBJ1-2, the V gene TRBV4-3; possible D gene TRBD1, 5 bases. This CDR3 has 15 amino acids. Trimming removed 0 bases at V and 5 bases at J, with 13 bases between. Germline loops: CDR1 LGHNA, CDR2 YSLEER. The CDR3 loop is CASSQEVFQGYGYTF. For the CDR3, the DNA is TGCGCCAGCAGCCAAGAAGTCTTCCAGGGATATGGCTACACCTTC.

The V gene is TRBV5-1, the J gene TRBJ2-7; possibly TRBD1 for D (6 bases). The CDR3 loop spans 13 amino acids. Germline V gene data show CDR1 as SGHRS and CDR2 as YFSETQ. V lost 3 bases to trimming and J lost 5 bases, with 12 bases between them. CDR3 sequence (DNA): TGCGCCAGCAGCTCACAGGGAATGAACGAGCAGTACTTC. This gives the protein CASSSQGMNEQYF.

The chain couples TRBV2 to TRBJ2-1; 11 nucleotides align to TRBD2. The J segment lost 0 bases and the V segment lost 6 bases, leaving 7 bases of the junction unmatched. The CDR3 is 17 amino acids. Germline values: CDR1 SNHLY, CDR2 FYNNEI. CDR3 amino acids: CASRMPSGGSSYNEQFF. CDR3 sequence (DNA): TGTGCCAGCAGGATGCCTAGCGGGGGGAGCTCCTACAATGAGCAGTTCTTC.

The V gene is TRBV6-6, the J gene TRBJ1-6; 7 nucleotides align to TRBD1. The CDR3 length is 14 residues. Germline V gene lookup returns CDR1 MNHNY and CDR2 SVGAGI (reference sequence). V lost 5 bases to trimming and J lost 6 bases; unmatched junction nucleotides: 4. The DNA for the CDR3 is TGTGCCAGCAGTCGGGACAGCCTTAATTCACCCCTCCACTTT. Its translation: CASSRDSLNSPLHF.

This clone was detected only once. This chain connects TRBV5-6 to TRBJ2-4; D unresolved. The germline V gene has CDR1 SGHDT and CDR2 YYEEEE. The V end lost 0 bases, the J end lost 5 bases, and 6 bases lay between the germline ends. This CDR3 comprises 13 residues. CDR3 sequence: CASSLAIENIQYF. As DNA, the CDR3 is TGTGCCAGCAGCTTGGCGATAGAAAACATTCAGTACTTC.

The chain recombines TRBV28 with TRBJ2-3; possibly TRBD2 for D (5 bases). The CDR3 has 12 residues. V was cut by 8 bases and J by 8 bases, with 14 bases left in between. Per the germline V gene, CDR1 is MDHEN and CDR2 is SYDVKM. The CDR3 spells CASGRMTTTQYF. The CDR3 coding sequence is TGTGCCAGCGGCCGGATGACTACTACGCAGTATTTT.

The rearrangement uses TRBV7-2 and TRBJ2-7; the D is unclear. The CDR3 runs to 12 residues. The germline gives CDR1 SGHTA, CDR2 FQGNSA. Deletions cut 5 bases from V and 2 bases from J, with 7 bases between. The CDR3 here is CASSQDTYEQYF. CDR3 DNA: TGTGCCAGCAGCCAAGACACCTACGAGCAGTACTTC.

The chain recombines TRBV7-3 with TRBJ2-5; D perhaps matches TRBD1 (5 bases). The V gene's germline CDR1 is SGHTA and CDR2 FQGTGA. The CDR3 has 13 amino acids. Trimming left V 2 bases short and J 5 bases short, with 9 bases between. CDR3 in DNA: TGTGCCAGCAGCTTAGCCTACAGGGAGACCCAGTACTTC. Its protein is CASSLAYRETQYF.

This clone came up a few times. This chain joins TRBV5-1 and TRBJ2-2, with D maybe TRBD1 (5 bases). Trimming left V 0 bases short and J 5 bases short, with 20 bases between. Germline V gene lookup returns CDR1 SGHRS and CDR2 YFSETQ. This CDR3 contains 18 residues. CDR3 protein: CASSLAGRGSAGTGELFF. The DNA of the CDR3 is TGCGCCAGCAGCTTGGCGGGTAGGGGATCGGCTGGGACCGGGGAGCTGTTTTTT.

This clone was observed a handful of times. The rearrangement links TRBV30 to TRBJ2-1; 7 bases are a match to TRBD1. V lost 1 base and J lost 9; bases outside the gene matches: 12. Germline assignment: CDR1 GTSNPN and CDR2 SVGIG (reference sequence). CDR3 size: 15 residues. Here the CDR3 DNA reads TGTGCCTGGAGTGAGGGCACGCGACAGGGATCTGAGCAGTTCTTC. This translates into CAWSEGTRQGSEQFF.